The 15 T cell receptor beta chains below all came from one sample that was sequenced in a study of memory CD4+ T cells and cytomegalovirus serostatus. The protocol was immunoSEQ multiplex PCR, while the TCRdb copy is restricted to in-frame clones and leaves out a portion. The data hold 60,000 to 70,000 clones, with 60% to 85% observed a single time. The sort gate was single viable CD3+CD4+CD8-CD45RO+ cells for memory CD4+ T cells. Input material: memory CD4+ T cells from blood. These TCRs come from an adult in good health and CMV-seronegative. Some clones in this sample may be carry-over from other donors' samples.

This chain connects TRBV30 to TRBJ1-1; TRBD1 might be the D (6 bases). The CDR3 length is 14 residues. Germline values: CDR1 GTSNPN, CDR2 SVGIG (reference sequence). The V and J ends lost 0 bases and 3 bases respectively, with 11 bases between them. CDR3 region: CAWSVMEGDTEAFF. The CDR3 DNA sequence: TGTGCCTGGAGTGTAATGGAGGGGGACACTGAAGCTTTCTTT.

The chain recombines TRBV7-6 with TRBJ2-3, with a weak D call TRBD2 (5 bases). With 2 bases removed from V and 1 base from J, the gap between germline ends came to 13 bases. CDR3 length: 16 residues. Germline CDR1 SGHVS, CDR2 FNYEAQ. The CDR3 bases are TGTGCCAGCAGCTTATCCGGTGGTAGCGGCACAGATACGCAGTATTTT. Protein: CASSLSGGSGTDTQYF.

The chain couples TRBV5-4 to TRBJ1-1, with D hard to call. The CDR3 consists of 16 residues. Germline CDR1 SGHNT, CDR2 YYREEE (reference sequence). Trimming stripped 0 bases from V and 11 bases from J, with 23 bases between. CDR3 DNA sequence: TGTGCCAGCAGCTTGGAACGGCCCGATACCTCGGGTGGGGCTTTCTTT. It specifies CASSLERPDTSGGAFF.

A single count supports this clone. The chain is built from TRBV21-1 and TRBJ2-7. TRBV21-1 is a pseudogene segment. CDR3 length: 16 residues. CDR3 region: CASSAKPSPIFSEQYF. Written as DNA, the CDR3 is TGTGCCAGCAGCGCGAAGCCATCCCCGATTTTCAGCGAGCAGTACTTC.

The chain has TRBV28 and TRBJ1-4; D might be TRBD1 (6 bases). Trimming stripped 4 bases from V and 5 bases from J, with 14 bases between. This CDR3 region has 15 residues. Germline assignment: CDR1 MDHEN and CDR2 SYDVKM. The chain's CDR3 is CASSSWTALNEKLFF. In nucleotides, the CDR3 is TGTGCCAGCAGTTCGTGGACAGCCTTGAATGAAAAACTGTTTTTT.

The chain has TRBV7-9 and TRBJ1-6; D is perhaps TRBD1 (5 bases). Between the trimmed V and J ends, which lost 1 base and 4 bases, there was a span of 11 bases. The germline gives CDR1 SEHNR, CDR2 FQNEAQ (reference sequence). The CDR3 extends over 16 amino acids. CDR3 sequence reads: CASSLGQGFYNSPLHF. DNA for the CDR3: TGTGCCAGCAGCTTAGGGCAGGGATTTTATAATTCACCCCTCCACTTT.

This clone was counted a few times. V is TRBV18 and J is TRBJ1-1, with TRBD1 identical over 7 bases. The trim removed 6 bases at V and 1 base at J, leaving 2 bases unmatched. This CDR3 region has 13 residues. From germline, CDR1 is KGHSH and CDR2 LQKENI. CDR3 DNA: TGTGCCAGCTCGGGACAGCCGAACACTGAAGCTTTCTTT. This encodes CASSGQPNTEAFF.

This sequence joins TRBV7-8 and TRBJ2-1; 7 bases are shared with TRBD2. V gave up 6 bases and J gave up 0 bases; unmatched junction bases: 8. Germline assignment: CDR1 SGHVS and CDR2 FQNEAQ. The CDR3 is 16 amino acids. CDR3 sequence reads: CASSPVRLASYNEQFF. The CDR3 bases are TGTGCCAGCAGTCCCGTTCGACTAGCCTCCTACAATGAGCAGTTCTTC.

This clone was observed a few times. V and J are TRBV18 and TRBJ2-1; D gene ambiguous. Germline V gene data show CDR1 as KGHSH and CDR2 as LQKENI. The ends were cut back, 1 base at V and 5 bases at J, with 12 bases in the middle. CDR3 length equals 15 residues. DNA for the CDR3: TGTGCCAGCTCACCACAGGGTATAGGGAACAATGAGCAGTTCTTC. Amino acid sequence: CASSPQGIGNNEQFF.

This chain connects TRBV6-5 to TRBJ1-2; D gene unclear. The V gene's germline CDR1 is MNHEY and CDR2 SVGAGI. The CDR3 loop spans 15 amino acids. V dropped 2 bases and J dropped 4 bases, with 14 bases sitting between them. The chain's CDR3 is CASSYAPRLLYGYTF. The CDR3 nucleotides are TGTGCCAGCAGTTACGCCCCTCGGCTTCTCTATGGCTACACCTTC.

CDR3 sequence: CASSFTRTAGNTIYF. The CDR3, as DNA: TGTGCCAGCAGCTTCACCCGGACCGCTGGAAACACCATATATTTT. The chain employs TRBV7-2 and TRBJ1-3; D ambiguous. This CDR3 contains 15 residues. Germline V gene sequence: CDR1 SGHTA, CDR2 FQGNSA. The V and J ends lost 3 bases and 2 bases respectively, with 11 bases between them.

V gene TRBV5-1 combines with J gene TRBJ2-1; D is uncertain. The CDR3 is made up of 13 amino acids. V was pared by 4 bases and J by 1 base, with 6 bases between. Germline-derived CDR1 and CDR2 are SGHRS and YFSETQ. CDR3 region: CASSTDSYNEQFF. The CDR3 DNA reads as TGCGCCAGCAGCACGGATTCCTACAATGAGCAGTTCTTC.

The V call is TRBV7-6, the J call TRBJ2-7; 9 bases match TRBD2. The CDR3 has 14 amino acids. Germline V CDR1 and CDR2: SGHVS, FNYEAQ. Unmatched junction bases numbered 2, after V lost 2 bases and J lost 3 bases. The CDR3 bases are TGTGCCAGCAGCTTAAATAGCGGGAGCTACGAGCAGTACTTC. It is translated as CASSLNSGSYEQYF.

This chain links TRBV9 with TRBJ2-2, with D unresolved. CDR1 SGDLS and CDR2 YYNGEE come from the germline V gene. CDR3 size: 16 residues. Between the trimmed V and J ends, which lost 0 bases and 0 bases, there was a span of 9 bases. The CDR3 coding sequence is TGTGCCAGCAGCGTAGTTGAGGTTTCGAACACCGGGGAGCTGTTTTTT. Its translation is CASSVVEVSNTGELFF.

The chain uses TRBV6-6 and TRBJ2-1; TRBD2 matches at 14 bases. Germline CDR1 reads MNHNY; CDR2 reads SVGAGI (reference sequence). CDR3 size: 15 residues. Trimming took 7 bases from V and 8 from J; bases not matched to a gene: 7. The CDR3 DNA is TGTGCCAGCACCTGGGGGACTAGCGGGAGAGATGAGCAGTTCTTC. Its translation: CASTWGTSGRDEQFF.